Sequencing of this TCR beta chain was carried out in a study of blood T cell repertoires in COVID-19. CDR1 SGDLS and CDR2 YYNGEE come from the germline V gene. V was cut by 3 bases and J by 2 bases, with 7 bases left in between. CDR3 size: 13 residues. Clones were sequenced by immunoSEQ multiplex PCR, and TCRdb holds only the in-frame ones, with some missing. The data contain 150,000 to 200,000 clones, 76% of them singletons. Participants reported their clinical history, and cohort assignment relied on those reports. This sequence originates from a woman between 45 and 60 years old with acute COVID-19. The rearrangement joins TRBV9 to TRBJ2-3; D perhaps matches TRBD1 (5 bases). Sequencing was performed on PBMCs or T cells enriched from blood (not recorded which). This CDR3 is CASSGGYTDTQYF. DNA of the CDR3: TGTGCCAGCAGCGGGGGCTACACAGATACGCAGTATTTT.